This T cell receptor (beta chain) derives from a study of T cell responses to AZD1222 COVID-19 vaccine. Assay: immunoSEQ multiplex PCR; the TCRdb copy retains only in-frame clones and omits some. The sample carries some 89,000 clones, roughly nine tenths recorded once. Turning to this clone: Antigen: not known.

Study observations and caveats: Clonal diversity may have been underestimated in mostly white British donors. It was only a handful of AZD1222 recipients who were seropositive at baseline.

This sequence was found in an adult in good health. Sequences were derived from peripheral blood, sampled on day 0 of AZD1222 vaccination.

CDR3 region: CAWRGQGAGSGYTF. Here the CDR3 DNA reads TGTGCCTGGAGAGGACAGGGGGCAGGGAGTGGCTACACCTTC. The chain recombines TRBV30 with TRBJ1-2; TRBD1 matches at 11 bases. V trimming: 3 bases; J trimming: 7 bases; junction bases outside the gene matches: 7. The CDR3 has 14 amino acids. CDR1 is GTSNPN, CDR2 SVGIG, per germline (reference sequence).